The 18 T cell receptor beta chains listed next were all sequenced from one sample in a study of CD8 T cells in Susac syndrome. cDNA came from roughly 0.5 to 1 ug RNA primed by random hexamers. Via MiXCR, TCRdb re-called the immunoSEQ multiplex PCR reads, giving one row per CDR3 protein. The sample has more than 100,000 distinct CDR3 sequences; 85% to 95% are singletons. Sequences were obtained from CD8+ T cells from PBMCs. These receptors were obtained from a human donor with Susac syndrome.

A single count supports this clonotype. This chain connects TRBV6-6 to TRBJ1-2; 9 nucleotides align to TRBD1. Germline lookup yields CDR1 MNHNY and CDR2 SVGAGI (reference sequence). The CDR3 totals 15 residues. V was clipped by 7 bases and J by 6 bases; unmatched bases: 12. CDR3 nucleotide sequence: TGTGCCAGCATCTTCCGGGACAGGGTATTAGATGGCTACACCTTC. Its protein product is CASIFRDRVLDGYTF.

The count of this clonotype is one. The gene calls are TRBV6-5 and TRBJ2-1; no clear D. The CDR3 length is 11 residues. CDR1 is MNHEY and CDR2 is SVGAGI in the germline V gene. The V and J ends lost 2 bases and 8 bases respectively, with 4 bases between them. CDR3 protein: CASSYAHEQFF. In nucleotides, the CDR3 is TGTGCCAGCAGTTACGCCCATGAGCAGTTCTTC.

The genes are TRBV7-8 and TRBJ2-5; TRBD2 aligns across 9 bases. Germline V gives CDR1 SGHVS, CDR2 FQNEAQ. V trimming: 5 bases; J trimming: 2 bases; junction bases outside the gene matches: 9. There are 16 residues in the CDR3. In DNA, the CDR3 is TGTGCCAGCAGCCCCCGGACTAGCGAAGAACAAGAGACCCAGTACTTC. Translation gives CASSPRTSEEQETQYF. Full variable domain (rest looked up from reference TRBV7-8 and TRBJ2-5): GAGVSQSPRYKVAKRGQDVALRCDPISGHVSLFWYQQALGQGPEFLTYFQNEAQLDKSGLPSDRFFAERPEGSVSTLKIQRTQQEDSAVYLCASSPRTSEEQETQYFGPGTRLLVL.

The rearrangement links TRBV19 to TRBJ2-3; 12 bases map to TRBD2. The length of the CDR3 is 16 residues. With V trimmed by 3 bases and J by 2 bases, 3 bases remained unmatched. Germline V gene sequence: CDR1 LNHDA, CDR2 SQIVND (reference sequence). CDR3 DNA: TGTGCCAGTAGTATCCCTAGCGGGGGGGCCACAGATACGCAGTATTTT. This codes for CASSIPSGGATDTQYF.

The CDR3 DNA follows: TGCGCCAGCAGCCAAGCCAGCGGTGCATCCTACAATGAGCAGTTCTTC. The encoded protein is CASSQASGASYNEQFF. This sequence joins TRBV4-1 and TRBJ2-1, with D maybe TRBD2 (5 bases). Per the germline V gene, CDR1 is MGHRA and CDR2 is YSYEKL. CDR3 length equals 16 residues. V was trimmed by 1 base and J by 1 base, leaving 11 bases between them.

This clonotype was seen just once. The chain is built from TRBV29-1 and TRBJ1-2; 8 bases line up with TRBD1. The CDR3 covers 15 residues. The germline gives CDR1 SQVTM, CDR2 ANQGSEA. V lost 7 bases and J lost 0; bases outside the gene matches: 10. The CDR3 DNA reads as TGCAGCGGAATCCTGACAGGGGTTCCTAACTATGGCTACACCTTC. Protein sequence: CSGILTGVPNYGYTF. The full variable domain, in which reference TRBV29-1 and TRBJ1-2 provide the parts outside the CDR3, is SAVISQKPSRDICQRGTSLTIQCQVDSQVTMMFWYRQQPGQSLTLIATANQGSEATYESGFVIDKFPISRPNLTFSTLTVSNMSPEDSSIYLCSGILTGVPNYGYTFGSGTRLTVV.

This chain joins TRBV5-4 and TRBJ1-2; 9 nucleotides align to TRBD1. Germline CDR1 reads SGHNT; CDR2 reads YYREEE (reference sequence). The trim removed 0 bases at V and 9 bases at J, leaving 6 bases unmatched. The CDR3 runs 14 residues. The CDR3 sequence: CASSLVGQGYSYTF. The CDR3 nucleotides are TGTGCCAGCAGCTTGGTTGGACAGGGGTATAGCTACACCTTC. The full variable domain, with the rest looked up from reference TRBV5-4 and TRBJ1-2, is ETGVTQSPTHLIKTRGQQVTLRCSSQSGHNTVSWYQQALGQGPQFIFQYYREEENGRGNFPPRFSGLQFPNYSSELNVNALELDDSALYLCASSLVGQGYSYTFGSGTRLTVV.

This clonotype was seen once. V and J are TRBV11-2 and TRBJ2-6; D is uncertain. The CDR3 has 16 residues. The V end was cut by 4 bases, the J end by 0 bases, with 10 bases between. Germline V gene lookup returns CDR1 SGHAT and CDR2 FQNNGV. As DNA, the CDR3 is TGTGCCAGCAGCTCCCTTCCGAGCTCTGGGGCCAACGTCCTGACTTTC. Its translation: CASSSLPSSGANVLTF.

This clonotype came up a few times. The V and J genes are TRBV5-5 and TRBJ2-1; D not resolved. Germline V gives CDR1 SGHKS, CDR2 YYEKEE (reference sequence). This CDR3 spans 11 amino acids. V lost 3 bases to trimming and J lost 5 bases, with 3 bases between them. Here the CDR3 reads CASSWDNEQFF. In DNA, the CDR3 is TGTGCCAGCAGCTGGGACAATGAGCAGTTCTTC.

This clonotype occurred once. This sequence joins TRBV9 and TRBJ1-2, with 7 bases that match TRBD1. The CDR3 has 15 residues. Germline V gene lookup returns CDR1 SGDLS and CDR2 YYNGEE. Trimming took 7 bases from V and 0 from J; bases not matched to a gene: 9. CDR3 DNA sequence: TGTGCCAGCCGAGGGATGACAGGGACTAACTATGGCTACACCTTC. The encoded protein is CASRGMTGTNYGYTF.

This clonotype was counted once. The CDR3 sequence: CATPALGELFF. DNA of the CDR3: TGTGCCACCCCAGCCCTCGGGGAGCTGTTTTTT. The V and J genes are TRBV7-7 and TRBJ2-2; D not certain. CDR3 length: 11 amino acids. The germline CDR1 and CDR2 sequences are SSHAT and FNYEAQ (reference sequence). Deletions cut 10 bases from V and 7 bases from J, with 10 bases between.

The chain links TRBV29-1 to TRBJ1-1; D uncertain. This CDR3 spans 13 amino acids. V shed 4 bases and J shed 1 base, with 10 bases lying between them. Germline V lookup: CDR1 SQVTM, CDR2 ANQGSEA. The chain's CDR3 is CSVVPMGNTEAFF. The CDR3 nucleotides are TGCAGCGTTGTTCCTATGGGGAACACTGAAGCTTTCTTT.

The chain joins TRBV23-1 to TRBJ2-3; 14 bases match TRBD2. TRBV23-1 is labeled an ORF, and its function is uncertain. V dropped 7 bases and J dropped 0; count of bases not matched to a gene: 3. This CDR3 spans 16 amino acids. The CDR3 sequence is CASTWTSGGSTDTQYF. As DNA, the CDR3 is TGCGCCAGCACCTGGACTAGCGGGGGGAGCACAGATACGCAGTATTTT.

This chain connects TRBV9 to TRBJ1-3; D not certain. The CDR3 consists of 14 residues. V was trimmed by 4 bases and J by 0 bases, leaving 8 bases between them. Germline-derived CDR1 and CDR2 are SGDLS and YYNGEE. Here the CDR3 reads CASSPGSSGNTIYF. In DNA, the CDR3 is TGTGCCAGCAGCCCTGGGAGCTCTGGAAACACCATATATTTT.

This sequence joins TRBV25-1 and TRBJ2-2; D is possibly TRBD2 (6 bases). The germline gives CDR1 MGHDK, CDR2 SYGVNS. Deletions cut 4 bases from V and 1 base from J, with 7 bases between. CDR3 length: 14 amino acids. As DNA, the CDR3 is TGTGCCAGCAGTGGGGGGGAGAACACCGGGGAGCTGTTTTTT. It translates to CASSGGENTGELFF.

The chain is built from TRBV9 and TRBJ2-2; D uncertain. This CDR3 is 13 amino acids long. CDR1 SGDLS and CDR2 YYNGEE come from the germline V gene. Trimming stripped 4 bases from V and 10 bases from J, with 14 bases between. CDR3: CASSPLRAVELFF. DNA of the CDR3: TGTGCCAGCAGCCCATTACGTGCCGTGGAGCTGTTTTTT. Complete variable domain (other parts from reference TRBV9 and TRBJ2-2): DSGVTQTPKHLITATGQRVTLRCSPRSGDLSVYWYQQSLDQGLQFLIQYYNGEERAKGNILERFSAQQFPDLHSELNLSSLELGDSALYFCASSPLRAVELFFGEGSRLTVL.

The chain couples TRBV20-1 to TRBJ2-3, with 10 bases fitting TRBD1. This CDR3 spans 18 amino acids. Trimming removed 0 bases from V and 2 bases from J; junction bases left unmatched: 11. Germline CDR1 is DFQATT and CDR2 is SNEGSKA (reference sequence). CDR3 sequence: CSAREGQGTSPNTDTQYF. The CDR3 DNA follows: TGCAGTGCTAGAGAGGGACAGGGGACCTCCCCTAACACAGATACGCAGTATTTT.

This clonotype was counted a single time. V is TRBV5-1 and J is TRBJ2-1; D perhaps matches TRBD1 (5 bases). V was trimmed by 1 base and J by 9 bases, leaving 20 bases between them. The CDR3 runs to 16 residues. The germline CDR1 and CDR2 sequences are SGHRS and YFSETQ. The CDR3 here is CASSLLEIGVIGEQFF. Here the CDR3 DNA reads TGCGCCAGCAGCTTGCTGGAGATAGGGGTGATTGGTGAGCAGTTCTTC.